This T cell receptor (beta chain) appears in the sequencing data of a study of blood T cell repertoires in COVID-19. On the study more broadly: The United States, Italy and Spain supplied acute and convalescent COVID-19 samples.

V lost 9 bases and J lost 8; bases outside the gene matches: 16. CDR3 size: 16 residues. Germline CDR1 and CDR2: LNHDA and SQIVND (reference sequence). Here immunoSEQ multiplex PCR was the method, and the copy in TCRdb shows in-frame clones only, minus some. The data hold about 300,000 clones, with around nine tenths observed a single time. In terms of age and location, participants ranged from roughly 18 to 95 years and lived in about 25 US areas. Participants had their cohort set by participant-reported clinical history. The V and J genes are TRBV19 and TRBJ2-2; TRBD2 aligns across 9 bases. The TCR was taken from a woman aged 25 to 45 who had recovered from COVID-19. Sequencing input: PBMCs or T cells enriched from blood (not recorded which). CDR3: CASSRMLAGVGGELFF. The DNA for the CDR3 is TGTGCCAGCTCAAGAATGTTAGCGGGAGTTGGGGGGGAGCTGTTTTTT.